This TCR beta chain emerged from a study of CD8+CD57+ T cells in acquired aplastic anemia. Genomic DNA templated the TCR beta VDJ and CDR3 profiling. TCRdb recomputed calls from the reads with MiXCR, one row per CDR3 protein. The sample gives a few hundred thousand distinct CDR3 sequences, roughly 57% of which show up once; 25% to 30% is in the top ten. CDR1 is SGHTA, CDR2 FQGNSA, per germline. The CDR3 contains 17 residues. The J segment lost 8 bases and the V segment lost 3 bases, leaving 15 bases of the junction unmatched. The sample comprised sorted CD4+, CD8+, or CD8+CD57+ T cells (not recorded which) from PBMCs. The chain is built from TRBV7-2 and TRBJ1-2; 10 bases are shared with TRBD1. The receptor was derived from a human donor in good health. The CDR3 reads CASSFARTGGSFYGYTF. The CDR3 DNA reads as TGTGCCAGCAGCTTCGCACGGACAGGGGGGAGCTTCTACGGCTACACCTTC. The full variable domain, completed using reference TRBV7-2 and TRBJ1-2, is GAGVSQSPSNKVTEKGKDVELRCDPISGHTALYWYRQSLGQGLEFLIYFQGNSAPDKSGLPSDRFSAERTGGSVSTLTIQRTQQEDSAVYLCASSFARTGGSFYGYTFGSGTRLTVV.